This passage covers 5 T cell receptor beta chains from one sample sequenced in a study of blood T cell repertoires in COVID-19. The protocol was immunoSEQ multiplex PCR, while the TCRdb copy is restricted to in-frame clones and leaves out a portion. The sample shows 250,000 or so clones, around 90% of them seen only once. The material sequenced was PBMCs or T cells enriched from blood (not recorded which). The source of these receptors is a woman under 40 with acute COVID-19.

This CDR3 reads CATKETGELFF. The CDR3 bases are TGTGCCACTAAGGAGACCGGGGAGCTGTTTTTT. The chain carries TRBV21-1 and TRBJ2-2; the table's D call, TRBD2, was not checked against the DNA. TRBV21-1 has pseudogene status. The CDR3 runs to 11 residues.

This sequence joins TRBV5-1 and TRBJ1-3; D uncertain. In germline, CDR1 is SGHRS, CDR2 YFSETQ. The CDR3 contains 16 residues. Between the trimmed V and J ends, which lost 1 base and 0 bases, there was a span of 11 bases. The CDR3 sequence: CASSLSPGPSGNTIYF. The DNA for the CDR3 is TGCGCCAGCAGCTTGAGCCCGGGTCCCTCTGGAAACACCATATATTTT. Looking up the rest from reference TRBV5-1 and TRBJ1-3 gives the full variable domain: KAGVTQTPRYLIKTRGQQVTLSCSPISGHRSVSWYQQTPGQGLQFLFEYFSETQRNKGNFPGRFSGRQFSNSRSEMNVSTLELGDSALYLCASSLSPGPSGNTIYFGEGSWLTVV.

The genes are TRBV7-9 and TRBJ2-2, with TRBD2 matching 10 bases. V gave up 11 bases and J gave up 6 bases; unmatched junction bases: 6. The CDR3 is 13 residues long. Per the germline V gene, CDR1 is SEHNR and CDR2 is FQNEAQ (reference sequence). The CDR3 protein is CAPEREGPGELFF. The CDR3 DNA reads TGTGCCCCGGAGCGGGAGGGCCCCGGGGAGCTGTTTTTT.

The rearrangement uses TRBV27 and TRBJ1-5; 11 nucleotides line up with TRBD1. The CDR3 loop spans 15 amino acids. Germline trimming cut 6 bases from V and 2 bases from J; bases unmatched to any gene: 3. Germline lookup yields CDR1 MNHEY and CDR2 SMNVEV (reference sequence). The CDR3 here is CASSPGQGGNQPQHF. CDR3 nucleotide sequence: TGTGCCAGCAGCCCGGGACAGGGGGGCAATCAGCCCCAGCATTTT.

The rearrangement links TRBV28 to TRBJ2-3; 9 nucleotides match TRBD2. V was pared by 3 bases and J by 2 bases, with 3 bases of the junction left unmatched. The germline V gene encodes CDR1 MDHEN and CDR2 SYDVKM. There are 15 residues in the CDR3. The CDR3 DNA sequence: TGTGCCAGCAGTTTTTGGACTAGCGCCACAGATACGCAGTATTTT. Translating it yields CASSFWTSATDTQYF.